This TCR beta chain was sequenced in a study of control samples from healthy donors and cancer patients. Some clones are missing from TCRdb's copy, which holds only in-frame ones; the method was immunoSEQ multiplex PCR. The sample contains around 170,000 clones, around 87% of which appear only once. The V end lost 5 bases, the J end lost 2 bases, and 12 bases lay between the germline ends. CDR1 is SGHTA, CDR2 FQGNSA, per germline. The CDR3 extends over 15 amino acids. The sequence derives from a woman in her forties or fifties in good health. The chain carries TRBV7-2 and TRBJ2-2; D is perhaps TRBD2 (5 bases). The specimen sequenced was blood. The CDR3 coding sequence is TGTGCCAGCAGCACAAGCGGTACAAACACCGGGGAGCTGTTTTTT. Translated, it gives CASSTSGTNTGELFF.